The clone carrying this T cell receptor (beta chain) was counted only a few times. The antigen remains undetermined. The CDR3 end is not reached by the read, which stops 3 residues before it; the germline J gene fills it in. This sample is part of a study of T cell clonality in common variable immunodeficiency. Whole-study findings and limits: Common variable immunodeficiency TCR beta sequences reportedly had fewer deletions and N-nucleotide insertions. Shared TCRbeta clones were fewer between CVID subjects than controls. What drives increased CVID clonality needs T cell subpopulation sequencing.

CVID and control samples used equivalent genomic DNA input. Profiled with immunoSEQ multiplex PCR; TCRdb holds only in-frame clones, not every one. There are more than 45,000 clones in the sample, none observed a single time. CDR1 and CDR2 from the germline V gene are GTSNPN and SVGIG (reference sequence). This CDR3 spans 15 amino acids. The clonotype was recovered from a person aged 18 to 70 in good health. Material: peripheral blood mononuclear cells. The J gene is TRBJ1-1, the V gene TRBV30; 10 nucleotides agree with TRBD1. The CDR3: CAWSNRDRGTYEAFF. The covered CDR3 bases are TGTGCCTGGAGTAACCGGGACAGGGGAACCTACGAA.